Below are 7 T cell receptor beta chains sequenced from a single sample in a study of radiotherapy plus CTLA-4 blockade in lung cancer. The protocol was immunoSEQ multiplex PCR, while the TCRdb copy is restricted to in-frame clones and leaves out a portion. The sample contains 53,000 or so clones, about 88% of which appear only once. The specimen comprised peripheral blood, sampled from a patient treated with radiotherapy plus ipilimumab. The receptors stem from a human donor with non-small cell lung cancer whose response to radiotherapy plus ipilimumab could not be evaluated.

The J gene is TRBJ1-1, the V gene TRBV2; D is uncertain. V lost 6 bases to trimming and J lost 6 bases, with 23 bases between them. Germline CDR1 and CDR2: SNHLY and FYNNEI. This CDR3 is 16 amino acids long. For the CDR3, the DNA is TGTGCCAGCAGCTTGACCGGGGTCCCTAGTAGACCTGAAGCTTTCTTT. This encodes CASSLTGVPSRPEAFF.

The CDR3 is CAAGTGNTEAFF. CDR3 coding DNA: TGTGCCGCCGGGACAGGGAACACTGAAGCTTTCTTT. This sequence joins TRBV19 and TRBJ1-1, with 8 bases identical to TRBD1. V lost 11 bases to trimming and J lost 1 base; unmatched junction nucleotides: 3. Germline V CDR1 and CDR2: LNHDA, SQIVND (reference sequence). This CDR3 spans 12 amino acids. The whole variable domain, remainder taken from reference TRBV19 and TRBJ1-1, is DGGITQSPKYLFRKEGQNVTLSCEQNLNHDAMYWYRQDPGQGLRLIYYSQIVNDFQKGDIAEGYSVSREKKESFPLTVTSAQKNPTAFYLCAAGTGNTEAFFGQGTRLTVV.

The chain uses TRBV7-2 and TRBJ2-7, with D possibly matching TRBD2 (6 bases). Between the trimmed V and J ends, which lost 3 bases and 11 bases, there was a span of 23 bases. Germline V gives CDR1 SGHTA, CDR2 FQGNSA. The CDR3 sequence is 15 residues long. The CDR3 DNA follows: TGTGCCAGCAGCTTGTTAGGCGGGGACCGCGTGGGGGAGTACTTC. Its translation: CASSLLGGDRVGEYF.

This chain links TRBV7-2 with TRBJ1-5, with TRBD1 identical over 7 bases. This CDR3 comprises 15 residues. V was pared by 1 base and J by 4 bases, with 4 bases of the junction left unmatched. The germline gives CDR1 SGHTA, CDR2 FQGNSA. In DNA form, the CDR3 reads TGTGCCAGCAGCTTAGGGGGACAGAAGAATCAGCCCCAGCATTTT. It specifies CASSLGGQKNQPQHF.

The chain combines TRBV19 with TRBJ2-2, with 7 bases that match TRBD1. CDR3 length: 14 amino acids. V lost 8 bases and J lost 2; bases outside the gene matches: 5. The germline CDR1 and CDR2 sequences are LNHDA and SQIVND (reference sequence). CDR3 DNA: TGTGCCAGTCAGGGACAGCCAAACACCGGGGAGCTGTTTTTT. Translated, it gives CASQGQPNTGELFF. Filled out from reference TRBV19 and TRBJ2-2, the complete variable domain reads DGGITQSPKYLFRKEGQNVTLSCEQNLNHDAMYWYRQDPGQGLRLIYYSQIVNDFQKGDIAEGYSVSREKKESFPLTVTSAQKNPTAFYLCASQGQPNTGELFFGEGSRLTVL.

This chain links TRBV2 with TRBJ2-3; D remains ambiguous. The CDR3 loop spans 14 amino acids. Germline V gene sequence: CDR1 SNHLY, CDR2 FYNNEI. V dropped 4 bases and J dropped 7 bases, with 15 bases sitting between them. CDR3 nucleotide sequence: TGTGCCAGCAGTGCGCAATTAGGCGGAAATACGCAGTATTTT. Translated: CASSAQLGGNTQYF.

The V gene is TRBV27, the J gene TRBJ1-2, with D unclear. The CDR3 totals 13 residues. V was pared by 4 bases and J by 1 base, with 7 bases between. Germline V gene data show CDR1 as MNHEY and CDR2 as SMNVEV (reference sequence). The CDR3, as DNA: TGTGCCAGCAGTTCGACGGGTAACTATGGCTACACCTTC. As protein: CASSSTGNYGYTF.